The source of this T cell receptor beta chain is a study of T cell responses to AZD1222 COVID-19 vaccine. With respect to this clone: Other DNA sequences of this sample code for an identical CDR3.

Sequencing was performed with immunoSEQ multiplex PCR; in TCRdb, only in-frame clones are kept and a portion is missing. The table shows over 120,000 clones, with over 90% occurring only once. The specimen comprised peripheral blood, sampled on day 0 of AZD1222 vaccination. The receptor was derived from an adult in good health.

The CDR3 DNA reads TGCGCCAGCAGCTTGGGCCCAGGGAACTATGGCTACACCTTC. This gives the protein CASSLGPGNYGYTF. The V gene is TRBV5-1, the J gene TRBJ1-2, with TRBD1 as a possible D gene (5 bases). The germline V gene has CDR1 SGHRS and CDR2 YFSETQ. The CDR3 loop spans 14 amino acids. The V end was cut by 0 bases, the J end by 2 bases, with 8 bases between. Looking up the rest from reference TRBV5-1 and TRBJ1-2 gives the full variable domain: KAGVTQTPRYLIKTRGQQVTLSCSPISGHRSVSWYQQTPGQGLQFLFEYFSETQRNKGNFPGRFSGRQFSNSRSEMNVSTLELGDSALYLCASSLGPGNYGYTFGSGTRLTVV.